This entry is about one TCR beta chain. Its antigen remains unknown. This record comes from a study of T cell responses to AZD1222 COVID-19 vaccine. General study points: Unmutated variant regions reportedly attract nearly half of all spike-specific TCRs.

In germline, CDR1 is KGHSH, CDR2 LQKENI. Trimming stripped 2 bases from V and 3 bases from J, with 15 bases between. This CDR3 is built from 16 residues. Profiled with immunoSEQ multiplex PCR; TCRdb holds only in-frame clones, not every one. The repertoire has 100,000 to 140,000 clones, roughly nine tenths of them found once; the top ten carry 6.6%. The sequencing used peripheral blood, collected on day 0 of AZD1222 vaccination. V is TRBV18 and J is TRBJ2-3; D possibly corresponds to TRBD2 (6 bases). The clonotype was recovered from an adult in good health. This CDR3 is CASSPIASARTDTQYF. The CDR3, as DNA: TGTGCCAGCTCACCAATAGCTAGCGCACGTACAGATACGCAGTATTTT. The variable domain in full, completed from reference TRBV18 and TRBJ2-3, reads NAGVMQNPRHLVRRRGQEARLRCSPMKGHSHVYWYRQLPEEGLKFMVYLQKENIIDESGMPKERFSAEFPKEGPSILRIQQVVRGDSAAYFCASSPIASARTDTQYFGPGTRLTVL.